These T cell receptor beta chains were read from a single sample in a study of CD8 T cells in ankylosing spondylitis. TCRdb independently ran MiXCR on the 5' RACE reads; one entry per CDR3 protein. The top ten clones hold around 1% of a sample with about 340,000 distinct CDR3 sequences, approximately 15% of them seen once. The sequencing input was blood, either unsorted or a sorted T cell fraction (not recorded which). These receptors all stem from a male donor with ankylosing spondylitis or in good health (not recorded which). Each CDR3 is given with its conserved first and last residue. D genes are given only for firm matches. Only part of the rows carry a size: once, few, many, or a class if the clone is expanded.

d_gene	abundance	j_gene	v_gene	CDR3nt	CDR3aa
-	-	TRBJ2-5	TRBV7-2	TGTGCCAGCAGCCAGGGTAAGAAGACCCAGTACTTC	CASSQGKKTQYF
TRBD2	few	TRBJ2-3	TRBV11-1	TGTGCCAGCAGCTTAGGGCGGGGGGTATGGCAAGAAACGCGGGAGGACCCCACAGATACGCAGTATTTT	CASSLGRGVWQETREDPTDTQYF
-	-	TRBJ2-1	TRBV18	TGTGCCAGCTCGCCAGGGTTCAACAATGAGCAGTTCTTC	CASSPGFNNEQFF
-	few	TRBJ1-1	TRBV20-1	TGCAGTGCTCCTAGGGGTATGTCTGAAGCTTTCTTT	CSAPRGMSEAFF
-	many	TRBJ1-1	TRBV18	TGTGCCAGCAGCCCGACAGTGAACACTGAAGCTTTCTTT	CASSPTVNTEAFF
TRBD2	few	TRBJ2-1	TRBV19	TGTGCCAGTAGTCGAGCGGGGGGCAACTACAATGAGCAGTTCTTC	CASSRAGGNYNEQFF
TRBD2	few	TRBJ2-2	TRBV19	TGTGCCAGTAGTATGGGCGGGGGATGGACCGGGGAGCTGTTTTTT	CASSMGGGWTGELFF
-	-	TRBJ1-2	TRBV6-1	TGTGCCAGCAGTCGGGATCCGGGGGCCTATGGCTACACCTTC	CASSRDPGAYGYTF
-	-	TRBJ2-6	TRBV20-1	TGCAGTGCTAAGATTTCTGGGGCCAACGTCCTGACTTTC	CSAKISGANVLTF
TRBD1	few	TRBJ1-2	TRBV29-1	TGCAGCATCTCGACAGGGATGAACTATGGCTACACCTTC	CSISTGMNYGYTF
TRBD2	few	TRBJ2-5	TRBV20-1	TGCAGTGCCATAGCGGGGGGTTCTCAAGAGACCCAGTACTTC	CSAIAGGSQETQYF
-	many	TRBJ1-1	TRBV5-1	TGCGCCAGCAGCTTACTCGGACGGAACACTGAAGCTTTCTTT	CASSLLGRNTEAFF
-	few	TRBJ2-5	TRBV5-1	TGCGCCAGCAGATCGAATAACAGGGTAGGAGAGACCCAGTACTTC	CASRSNNRVGETQYF
-	-	TRBJ2-1	TRBV5-6	TGTGCCAGCAAACACCTGGTGGGGACAAACTCCTACAATGAGCAGTTCTTC	CASKHLVGTNSYNEQFF
-	few	TRBJ2-5	TRBV20-1	TGCAGTGCTAGAGAAATCGGTAGGGTAGAGACCCAGTACTTC	CSAREIGRVETQYF
-	few	TRBJ2-5	TRBV10-3	TGTGCCATCAGTGCCCAGGGATTGGAGACCCAGTACTTC	CAISAQGLETQYF
-	few	TRBJ2-1	TRBV7-9	TGTGCCAGCAGCTTGGACAAACGGCAGTTCTTC	CASSLDKRQFF
-	few	TRBJ2-1	TRBV9	TGTGCCAGCAGCGTAGCTGGAGGGAGCTCCTACAATGAGCAGTTCTTC	CASSVAGGSSYNEQFF
-	-	TRBJ1-5	TRBV7-8	TGTGCCAGCAGCGGTCCAGGGAAGACCAGCAATCAGCCCCAGCATTTT	CASSGPGKTSNQPQHF
-	-	TRBJ1-1	TRBV10-3	TGTGCCACGACGAAACAGGGGAACACTGAAGCTTTCTTT	CATTKQGNTEAFF
-	-	TRBJ1-2	TRBV20-1	TGCAGTGCTAGTCCCCAGTCAAACTATGGCTACACCTTC	CSASPQSNYGYTF
TRBD1	few	TRBJ1-1	TRBV29-1	TGCAGCGTTGACGGACCTGGACAGGGCACTGAAGCTTTCTTT	CSVDGPGQGTEAFF
-	few	TRBJ2-1	TRBV9	TGTGCCAGCAGCGCCCACCCTACCGGGCCTATCAAGAGTGAGCAGTTCTTC	CASSAHPTGPIKSEQFF
TRBD1	once	TRBJ2-2	TRBV5-1	TGCGCCAGCAATCCTACAGGGGCTCGCACCGGGGAGCTGTTTTTT	CASNPTGARTGELFF
-	-	TRBJ2-1	TRBV11-2	TGTGCCAGCAGCTCTTCCTCCAGGGGCGGCTCCTACAATGAGCAGTTCTTC	CASSSSSRGGSYNEQFF
-	few	TRBJ1-1	TRBV3-1	TGTGCCAGCAGCCAAGTCGGGAAAGGTGTCACTGAAGCTTTCTTT	CASSQVGKGVTEAFF
-	few	TRBJ2-5	TRBV10-2	TGCGCCAGCATCGCCTCGCGGTACCAAGAGACCCAGTACTTC	CASIASRYQETQYF
-	-	TRBJ2-5	TRBV7-9	TGTGCCAGCAGCCTCCCGGGACCGGAGCGTCAGGAGACCCAGTACTTC	CASSLPGPERQETQYF
-	few	TRBJ2-1	TRBV7-6	TGTGCCAGCAGCTTAGAAAAAACGCAGTTCTTC	CASSLEKTQFF
TRBD1	many	TRBJ1-6	TRBV20-1	TGCAGTGCTCCAGGGGGTTACTCCTATAATTCACCCCTCCACTTT	CSAPGGYSYNSPLHF